A selection of T cell receptor beta chains follows, all from one sample in a study of OX40 agonist ivuxolimab in advanced cancers. Some clones are missing from TCRdb's copy, which holds only in-frame ones; the method was immunoSEQ multiplex PCR. The data contain 60,000 to 80,000 clones, about 79% of them singletons. The specimen comprised CD4+ or CD8+ T cells sorted from blood, sampled in a trial of the OX40 agonist ivuxolimab. Every receptor here comes from an adult with an advanced solid tumor such as melanoma, head and neck, liver or kidney cancer. CDR3s leave out the opening cysteine and the closing phenylalanine or tryptophan. Fields, in order: J gene, V gene, CDR3 protein.

J: TRBJ1-1; V: TRBV5-1; CDR3: ASSLGRPNTEAF
J: TRBJ2-1; V: TRBV5-6; CDR3: ASSWAGTQFEQF
J: TRBJ1-3; V: TRBV19; CDR3: ASRTVSGNTIY
J: TRBJ2-7; V: TRBV4-3; CDR3: ASSQGLDRGSEQY
J: TRBJ2-3; V: TRBV14; CDR3: ASSRRKVTDTQY
J: TRBJ2-3; V: TRBV9; CDR3: ASSVGPAQSTDTQY
J: TRBJ1-5; V: TRBV27; CDR3: ASSLSGWGQPQH
J: TRBJ1-5; V: TRBV10-2; CDR3: ASSHGGDQPQH
J: TRBJ1-2; V: TRBV21-1; CDR3: ASSKEGLYGYT
J: TRBJ2-2; V: TRBV7-3; CDR3: ASSLDTGELF
J: TRBJ1-6; V: TRBV15; CDR3: ATSRDRGRNSPLH
J: TRBJ1-6; V: TRBV28; CDR3: ASSSGDSPLH
J: TRBJ1-5; V: TRBV6-1; CDR3: ASSEAGQPKPQH
J: TRBJ2-5; V: TRBV6-6; CDR3: ASSETGAHETQY
J: TRBJ1-1; V: TRBV7-9; CDR3: ASSLGGLGEAF
J: TRBJ1-6; V: TRBV9; CDR3: ASSLTGQGEASPLH
J: TRBJ2-7; V: TRBV6-1; CDR3: ASSEERGSGYEQY
J: TRBJ2-2; V: TRBV27; CDR3: ASRLQGATMWDTGELF
J: TRBJ2-5; V: TRBV7-3; CDR3: ASSLEGKGAQY
J: TRBJ2-3; V: TRBV30; CDR3: AWTGLARSTDTQY
J: TRBJ2-1; V: TRBV5-4; CDR3: ASSFGGGGYNEQF